The clone carrying this T cell receptor (beta chain) occurred a few times. The CDR3 is 13 residues long. J was trimmed by 1 base and V by 4 bases; bases with no gene match: 0. Germline CDR1 and CDR2: LNHDA and SQIVND (reference sequence). This sample is drawn from a study of blood T cell repertoires in COVID-19. The method was immunoSEQ multiplex PCR; TCRdb's version includes in-frame clones alone and lacks a portion of them. This table holds roughly 57,000 clones, around 80% found once. This clonotype was obtained from a man aged 25 to 40 with COVID-19, enrolled during active disease. Sequencing used peripheral blood. The V call is TRBV19, the J call TRBJ1-1, with 7 bases fitting TRBD1. CDR3 residues: CASSKGANTEAFF. CDR3 coding DNA: TGTGCCAGTAGTAAGGGGGCGAACACTGAAGCTTTCTTT.